These T cell receptor beta chains were read from a single sample in a study of T cell responses to AZD1222 COVID-19 vaccine. TCRdb's table, derived via immunoSEQ multiplex PCR, lists solely in-frame clones and lacks some. The table lists about 140,000 clones, around 88% of them singletons. The sample consisted of peripheral blood, taken on day 0 of AZD1222 vaccination. The receptors come from an adult in good health. CDR3s include the opening cysteine and the closing phenylalanine or tryptophan. D genes are given only for firm matches. Clone size is given for some rows only: seen once, a few or many times, or a class if the clone is expanded.

v_gene: TRBV7-9; d_gene: NA; abundance: NA; j_gene: TRBJ2-5; CDR3aa: CASSTPDGETQYF; CDR3nt: TGTGCCAGCAGCACACCCGACGGGGAGACCCAGTACTTC
v_gene: TRBV10-3; d_gene: TRBD2; abundance: NA; j_gene: TRBJ2-7; CDR3aa: CATLPSGSYEQYF; CDR3nt: TGTGCCACCCTTCCTAGCGGGAGTTACGAGCAGTACTTC
v_gene: TRBV6-4; d_gene: NA; abundance: few; j_gene: TRBJ1-5; CDR3aa: CASSVDPSQPQHF; CDR3nt: TGTGCCAGCAGCGTAGACCCTAGTCAGCCCCAGCATTTT
v_gene: TRBV6-6; d_gene: NA; abundance: NA; j_gene: TRBJ1-1; CDR3aa: CASRSMVRAEAFF; CDR3nt: TGTGCCAGCAGATCGATGGTTCGAGCTGAAGCTTTCTTT
v_gene: TRBV12-2; d_gene: NA; abundance: NA; j_gene: TRBJ2-1; CDR3aa: CASGGENEQFF; CDR3nt: TGTGCAAGTGGAGGGGAGAATGAGCAGTTCTTC
v_gene: TRBV28; d_gene: TRBD1; abundance: NA; j_gene: TRBJ1-5; CDR3aa: CASSRRTWDRVKGQPQHF; CDR3nt: TGTGCCAGCAGTCGGCGCACTTGGGACAGGGTGAAAGGTCAGCCCCAGCATTTT
v_gene: TRBV3-1/TRBV3-2; d_gene: TRBD2; abundance: NA; j_gene: TRBJ2-5; CDR3aa: CASSFLAGREETQYF; CDR3nt: TGTGCCAGCAGCTTTCTAGCGGGGCGCGAGGAGACCCAGTACTTC
v_gene: TRBV5-1; d_gene: TRBD2; abundance: NA; j_gene: TRBJ2-3; CDR3aa: CASSLDLTSSSDTQYF; CDR3nt: TGCGCCAGCAGCTTGGATCTGACTAGCTCGTCAGATACGCAGTATTTT
v_gene: TRBV7-2; d_gene: NA; abundance: NA; j_gene: TRBJ2-3; CDR3aa: CASSLFGPDTQYF; CDR3nt: TGTGCCAGCAGCTTATTTGGACCAGATACGCAGTATTTT
v_gene: TRBV28; d_gene: TRBD1; abundance: NA; j_gene: TRBJ1-6; CDR3aa: CASRRRDRVNSPLHF; CDR3nt: TGTGCCAGCAGGCGCAGGGACAGGGTCAATTCACCCCTCCACTTT
v_gene: TRBV6-5; d_gene: TRBD2; abundance: NA; j_gene: TRBJ2-1; CDR3aa: CASSYGTSGSGNEQFF; CDR3nt: TGTGCCAGCAGTTACGGGACTAGCGGGAGCGGGAATGAGCAGTTCTTC
v_gene: TRBV28; d_gene: TRBD1; abundance: NA; j_gene: TRBJ2-5; CDR3aa: CASSRTGGGTQYF; CDR3nt: TGTGCCAGCAGTCGGACAGGGGGGGGGACCCAGTACTTC
v_gene: TRBV18; d_gene: NA; abundance: NA; j_gene: TRBJ1-5; CDR3aa: CASSQDSNQPQHF; CDR3nt: TGTGCCAGCTCACAGGATAGCAATCAGCCCCAGCATTTT
v_gene: TRBV12-3/TRBV12-4; d_gene: NA; abundance: NA; j_gene: TRBJ2-7; CDR3aa: CASRRAESHEQYF; CDR3nt: TGTGCCAGCAGGCGGGCTGAGTCCCACGAGCAGTACTTC
v_gene: TRBV6-5; d_gene: NA; abundance: NA; j_gene: TRBJ1-5; CDR3aa: CASRPDSEGNQPQHF; CDR3nt: TGTGCCAGCAGACCCGACAGTGAAGGAAATCAGCCCCAGCATTTT
v_gene: TRBV3-1/TRBV3-2; d_gene: TRBD1; abundance: NA; j_gene: TRBJ1-2; CDR3aa: CASSQDPGQAYGYTF; CDR3nt: TGTGCCAGCAGCCAAGATCCGGGACAGGCCTATGGCTACACCTTC
v_gene: TRBV7-2; d_gene: NA; abundance: few; j_gene: TRBJ1-5; CDR3aa: CASRPTGISNQPQHF; CDR3nt: TGTGCCAGCAGACCCACAGGGATTAGCAATCAGCCCCAGCATTTT
v_gene: TRBV10-3; d_gene: NA; abundance: NA; j_gene: TRBJ1-5; CDR3aa: CAISQVIRQPQHF; CDR3nt: TGTGCCATCAGTCAGGTAATCAGGCAGCCCCAGCATTTT
v_gene: TRBV3-1/TRBV3-2; d_gene: TRBD1; abundance: NA; j_gene: TRBJ1-2; CDR3aa: CASSQVRTGGYGYTF; CDR3nt: TGTGCCAGCAGCCAAGTGAGGACAGGGGGATATGGCTACACCTTC
v_gene: TRBV27; d_gene: NA; abundance: NA; j_gene: TRBJ1-2; CDR3aa: CATPHGPGYTF; CDR3nt: TGTGCCACCCCCCACGGCCCGGGCTACACCTTC
v_gene: TRBV18; d_gene: TRBD1; abundance: NA; j_gene: TRBJ2-5; CDR3aa: CASSPPSGQGKTQYF; CDR3nt: TGTGCCAGCTCACCACCTTCGGGACAGGGAAAGACCCAGTACTTC
v_gene: TRBV5-4; d_gene: NA; abundance: NA; j_gene: TRBJ2-7; CDR3aa: CASTEGYEQYF; CDR3nt: TGTGCCAGCACGGAAGGCTACGAGCAGTACTTC
v_gene: TRBV5-1; d_gene: TRBD2; abundance: NA; j_gene: TRBJ2-2; CDR3aa: CASSARGSGSPGELFF; CDR3nt: TGCGCCAGCAGCGCGCGGGGTAGCGGGAGTCCCGGGGAGCTGTTTTTT
v_gene: TRBV7-2; d_gene: NA; abundance: NA; j_gene: TRBJ2-3; CDR3aa: CASSLGARTDTQYF; CDR3nt: TGTGCCAGCAGCTTGGGCGCCCGCACAGATACGCAGTATTTT
v_gene: TRBV6-5; d_gene: TRBD1; abundance: NA; j_gene: TRBJ1-1; CDR3aa: CAEKGGQNTEAFF; CDR3nt: TGTGCCGAAAAAGGGGGCCAGAACACTGAAGCTTTCTTT
v_gene: TRBV6-2/TRBV6-3; d_gene: NA; abundance: NA; j_gene: TRBJ1-1; CDR3aa: CASSSRLSPQKAFF; CDR3nt: TGTGCCAGCAGTTCCCGACTAAGCCCCCAAAAGGCTTTCTTT
v_gene: TRBV7-2; d_gene: NA; abundance: once; j_gene: TRBJ2-3; CDR3aa: CASSSRGAGQSTDTQYF; CDR3nt: TGTGCCAGCAGCTCTAGAGGGGCGGGGCAGAGCACAGATACGCAGTATTTT
v_gene: TRBV7-2; d_gene: NA; abundance: NA; j_gene: TRBJ1-2; CDR3aa: CASSRDPNYGYTF; CDR3nt: TGTGCCAGCAGCCGGGATCCTAACTATGGCTACACCTTC
v_gene: TRBV6-5; d_gene: NA; abundance: NA; j_gene: TRBJ2-1; CDR3aa: CASSYSGNEQFF; CDR3nt: TGTGCCAGCAGTTACTCAGGAAATGAGCAGTTCTTC
v_gene: TRBV5-1; d_gene: NA; abundance: once; j_gene: TRBJ1-2; CDR3aa: CASSPMGEGGYTF; CDR3nt: TGCGCCAGCAGCCCCATGGGGGAAGGAGGCTACACCTTC
v_gene: TRBV29-1; d_gene: NA; abundance: NA; j_gene: TRBJ2-2; CDR3aa: CSVGSGTGELFF; CDR3nt: TGCAGCGTTGGGAGCGGCACCGGGGAGCTGTTTTTT
v_gene: TRBV7-2; d_gene: NA; abundance: few; j_gene: TRBJ2-3; CDR3aa: CASSLQGISTDTQYF; CDR3nt: TGTGCCAGCAGCCTCCAGGGGATAAGCACAGATACGCAGTATTTT
v_gene: TRBV19; d_gene: NA; abundance: NA; j_gene: TRBJ1-1; CDR3aa: CASSIVAGHGAFF; CDR3nt: TGTGCCAGTAGTATAGTAGCCGGACATGGGGCTTTCTTT
v_gene: TRBV5-1; d_gene: TRBD2; abundance: NA; j_gene: TRBJ2-7; CDR3aa: CASSILAGDSYEQYF; CDR3nt: TGCGCCAGCAGCATCCTAGCGGGGGATTCCTACGAGCAGTACTTC
v_gene: TRBV9; d_gene: TRBD2; abundance: NA; j_gene: TRBJ2-2; CDR3aa: CASSEPISGMRNTGELFF; CDR3nt: TGTGCCAGCAGCGAACCGATTAGCGGGATGCGGAACACCGGGGAGCTGTTTTTT
v_gene: TRBV30; d_gene: NA; abundance: NA; j_gene: TRBJ2-2; CDR3aa: CAWSVINRDTGELFF; CDR3nt: TGTGCCTGGAGTGTCATAAACAGGGACACCGGGGAGCTGTTTTTT
v_gene: TRBV28; d_gene: NA; abundance: NA; j_gene: TRBJ1-2; CDR3aa: CASGEYGYTF; CDR3nt: TGTGCCTCAGGGGAGTATGGCTACACCTTC
v_gene: TRBV15; d_gene: NA; abundance: NA; j_gene: TRBJ2-1; CDR3aa: CATSSTADPYNEQFF; CDR3nt: TGTGCCACCAGCAGTACCGCGGACCCATACAATGAGCAGTTCTTC
v_gene: TRBV3-1/TRBV3-2; d_gene: TRBD1; abundance: NA; j_gene: TRBJ2-2; CDR3aa: CASSRQGGASGELFF; CDR3nt: TGTGCCAGCAGCCGACAGGGGGGCGCGTCCGGGGAGCTGTTTTTT
v_gene: TRBV3-1/TRBV3-2; d_gene: NA; abundance: NA; j_gene: TRBJ2-7; CDR3aa: CASSQAGGGVYEQYF; CDR3nt: TGTGCCAGCAGCCAAGCTGGGGGAGGCGTCTACGAGCAGTACTTC
v_gene: TRBV19; d_gene: NA; abundance: once; j_gene: TRBJ1-3; CDR3aa: CASSRRRYSGNTIYF; CDR3nt: TGTGCCAGTAGTCGCCGTAGGTACTCTGGAAACACCATATATTTT
v_gene: TRBV19; d_gene: TRBD1; abundance: NA; j_gene: TRBJ1-1; CDR3aa: CASRPRTGGGNAEAFF; CDR3nt: TGTGCCAGTAGGCCCCGGACAGGGGGGGGGAACGCTGAAGCTTTCTTT
v_gene: TRBV7-9; d_gene: NA; abundance: NA; j_gene: TRBJ2-6; CDR3aa: CASSVTGVSGANVLTF; CDR3nt: TGTGCCAGCAGCGTGACGGGGGTTTCTGGGGCCAACGTCCTGACTTTC
v_gene: TRBV3-1/TRBV3-2; d_gene: NA; abundance: once; j_gene: TRBJ1-2; CDR3aa: CASSQGIGRLANYGYTF; CDR3nt: TGTGCCAGCAGCCAAGGGATAGGTCGCCTGGCTAACTATGGCTACACCTTC
v_gene: TRBV11-1; d_gene: TRBD1; abundance: NA; j_gene: TRBJ2-5; CDR3aa: CASSPGTGFFQETQYF; CDR3nt: TGTGCCAGCAGCCCCGGGACAGGATTCTTCCAAGAGACCCAGTACTTC
v_gene: TRBV10-1; d_gene: NA; abundance: NA; j_gene: TRBJ1-4; CDR3aa: CASSESGYEKLFF; CDR3nt: TGCGCCAGCAGTGAATCCGGGTATGAAAAACTGTTTTTT
v_gene: TRBV18; d_gene: NA; abundance: NA; j_gene: TRBJ1-2; CDR3aa: CASSPTTGDGYTF; CDR3nt: TGTGCCAGCTCACCCACGACAGGAGACGGCTACACCTTC
v_gene: TRBV28; d_gene: NA; abundance: NA; j_gene: TRBJ1-1; CDR3aa: CASSFPSMNTEAFF; CDR3nt: TGTGCCAGCAGTTTCCCGAGTATGAACACTGAAGCTTTCTTT
v_gene: TRBV6-4; d_gene: NA; abundance: NA; j_gene: TRBJ1-6; CDR3aa: CASRLDGDIGPLHF; CDR3nt: TGTGCCAGCAGGCTCGACGGTGACATAGGGCCCCTCCACTTT
v_gene: TRBV6-6; d_gene: TRBD1; abundance: NA; j_gene: TRBJ1-2; CDR3aa: CASISGQGTYGYTF; CDR3nt: TGTGCCAGCATATCGGGACAGGGGACCTATGGCTACACCTTC